This record looks at one T cell receptor beta chain sequence and its context. The antigen is unknown. The method was immunoSEQ multiplex PCR; TCRdb's version includes in-frame clones alone and lacks a portion of them. The sample has over 50,000 clones, approximately 86% seen once; the top ten hold around 0.6%. The data were taken from a study of OX40 agonist ivuxolimab in advanced cancers. Study details: Dose-escalation cases comprised hepatocellular carcinoma, melanoma, renal cell or head and neck cancer. Findings of the study overall: What antigens the expanded peripheral T cells recognized was never established. CD8+ T cells (on average) carried more expanded clones than CD4+ T cells. Both blood CD4+ and CD8+ T cells showed clonal growth by week 6 at 0.1 to 3.0 mg/kg.

This CDR3 is 15 amino acids long. Sequenced material: CD4+ or CD8+ T cells sorted from blood, taken in a trial of the OX40 agonist ivuxolimab. This receptor was identified in an adult with an advanced solid tumor such as melanoma, head and neck, liver or kidney cancer. The chain couples TRBV21-1 to TRBJ1-1; TRBD1 is the table's D call and was not checked against the DNA. TRBV21-1 is shown as a pseudogene. This CDR3 reads CASSKAGQGWTEAFF. The CDR3 DNA reads as TGTGCCAGCAGCAAAGCGGGACAGGGTTGGACTGAAGCTTTCTTT.